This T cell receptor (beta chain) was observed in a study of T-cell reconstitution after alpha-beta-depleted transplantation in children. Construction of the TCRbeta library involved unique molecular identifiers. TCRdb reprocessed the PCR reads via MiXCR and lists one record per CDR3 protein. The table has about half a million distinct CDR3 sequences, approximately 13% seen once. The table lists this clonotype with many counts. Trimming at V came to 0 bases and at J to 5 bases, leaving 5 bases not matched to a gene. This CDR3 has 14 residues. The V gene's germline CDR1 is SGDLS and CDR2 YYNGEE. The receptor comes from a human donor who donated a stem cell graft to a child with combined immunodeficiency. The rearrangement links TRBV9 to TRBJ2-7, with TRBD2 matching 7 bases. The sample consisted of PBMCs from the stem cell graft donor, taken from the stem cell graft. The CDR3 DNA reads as TGTGCCAGCAGCGTAGGCGGACTAGTACACGAGCAGTACTTC. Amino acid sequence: CASSVGGLVHEQYF.